This TCR beta chain stems from a study of control samples from healthy donors and cancer patients (dated by TCRdb to the early 2020s). In the case of this clone: The target of this receptor is not known. No much larger clone is present one base from it, and per-base qualities are unavailable.

Reading from cysteine to phenylalanine, the CDR3 counts 15 amino acids. Left in the record is the CDR3 DNA by itself, 45 bases read in frame from the first base. The germline ends are 14 bases apart after V is trimmed by 2 bases and J by 4 bases. The germline V gene sets CDR1 to LGHNT and CDR2 to FRNRAP. Library preparation employed the immunoSEQ multiplex PCR assay. Not all clones reach the TCRdb copy of this immuneACCESS table, which keeps in-frame sequences only. Checked studies attribute under half of the gap to unresolved V genes and leave the rest unexplained. For this sample there are roughly 98,000 clones; 90% to 95% appear just once. The ten largest make up over 8% of the sample.

The sequenced sample consisted of blood. This chain joins TRBV12-5 to TRBJ1-2; no D segment can be confidently identified. The source of this sequence is a man younger than 35 in good health. The DNA sequence is given as TGTGCTAGTGGTTTGAGCGCGAGTCAGGTCTATGGCTACACCTTC. Its coded protein is CASGLSASQVYGYTF. The CDR3 plus the reference TRBV12-5 and TRBJ1-2 genes for the other parts give the full variable domain: DARVTQTPRHKVTEMGQEVTMRCQPILGHNTVFWYRQTMMQGLELLAYFRNRAPLDDSGMPKDRFSAEMPDATLATLKIQPSEPRDSAVYFCASGLSASQVYGYTFGSGTRLTVV.